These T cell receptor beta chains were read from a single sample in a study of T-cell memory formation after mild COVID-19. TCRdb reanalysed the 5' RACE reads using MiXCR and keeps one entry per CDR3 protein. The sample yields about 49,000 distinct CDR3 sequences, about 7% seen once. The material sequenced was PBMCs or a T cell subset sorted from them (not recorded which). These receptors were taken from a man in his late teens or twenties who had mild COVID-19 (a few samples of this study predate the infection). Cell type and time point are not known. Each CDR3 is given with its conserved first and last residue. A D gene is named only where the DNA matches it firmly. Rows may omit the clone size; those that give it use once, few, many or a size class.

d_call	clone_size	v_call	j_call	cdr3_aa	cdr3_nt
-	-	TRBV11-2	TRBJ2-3	CASSLGGASRYVGSTDTQYF	TGTGCCAGCAGCTTAGGCGGGGCCTCGAGATATGTCGGATCCACAGATACGCAGTATTTT
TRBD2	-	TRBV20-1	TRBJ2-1	CSARDPSSGDNEQFF	TGCAGTGCTAGAGATCCGTCTAGCGGGGACAATGAGCAGTTCTTC
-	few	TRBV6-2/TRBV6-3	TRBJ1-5	CASYSGGAGNQPQHF	TGTGCCAGCTACAGCGGGGGGGCAGGCAATCAGCCCCAGCATTTT
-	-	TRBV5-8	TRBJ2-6	CASSFWGGANVLTF	TGTGCCAGCAGCTTTTGGGGGGGGGCCAACGTCCTGACTTTC
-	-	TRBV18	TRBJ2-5	CASSPPAVQETQYF	TGTGCCAGCTCACCACCGGCGGTCCAAGAGACCCAGTACTTC
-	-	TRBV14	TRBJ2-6	CASSQVFGSSGANVLTF	TGTGCCAGCAGCCAAGTATTCGGAAGCTCTGGGGCCAACGTCCTGACTTTC
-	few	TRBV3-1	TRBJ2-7	CASSQVSSSYEQYF	TGTGCCAGCAGCCAAGTGTCTTCTTCCTACGAGCAGTACTTC
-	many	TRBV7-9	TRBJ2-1	CASSPSKGVGEQFF	TGTGCCAGCAGCCCAAGCAAGGGGGTTGGCGAGCAGTTCTTC
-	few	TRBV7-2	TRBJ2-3	CASGRGASTDTQYF	TGTGCCAGCGGCCGGGGGGCCAGCACAGATACGCAGTATTTT
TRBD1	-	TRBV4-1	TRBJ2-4	CASSAGPGGADIQYF	TGCGCCAGCAGCGCGGGTCCAGGGGGCGCGGACATTCAGTACTTC
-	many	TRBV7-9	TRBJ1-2	CASSWAGNGGYTF	TGTGCCAGCAGCTGGGCAGGGAACGGCGGCTACACCTTC
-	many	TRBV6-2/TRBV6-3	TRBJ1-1	CASRRRPALRVGRDGEAFF	TGTGCCAGCAGACGGAGGCCAGCACTCAGGGTAGGACGGGACGGTGAAGCTTTCTTT
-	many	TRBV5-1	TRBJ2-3	CASGLTRDDSPPDTQYF	TGCGCCAGCGGACTTACCCGGGACGACTCCCCCCCAGATACGCAGTATTTT
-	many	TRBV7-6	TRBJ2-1	CASSLTRSEQFF	TGTGCCAGCAGCTTGACTAGGAGTGAGCAGTTCTTC
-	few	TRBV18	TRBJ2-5	CASSPFDMAAQETQYF	TGTGCCAGCTCACCTTTCGACATGGCAGCCCAAGAGACCCAGTACTTC
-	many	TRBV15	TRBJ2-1	CATSRDPSPIYNEQFF	TGTGCCACCAGCAGAGATCCCAGTCCTATATACAATGAGCAGTTCTTC
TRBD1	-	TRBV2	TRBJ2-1	CAGSGQGPNEQFF	TGTGCCGGCTCGGGACAGGGCCCCAATGAGCAGTTCTTC
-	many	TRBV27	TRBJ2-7	CASSLKPQSSYEQYF	TGTGCCAGCAGTTTAAAACCGCAAAGCTCCTACGAGCAGTACTTC
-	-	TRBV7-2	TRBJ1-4	CASSLTAGMFEKLFF	TGTGCCAGCAGCTTAACAGCAGGGATGTTTGAAAAACTGTTTTTT
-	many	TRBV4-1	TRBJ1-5	CASRSTTGTRGQPQHF	TGCGCCAGCAGGTCGACCACCGGGACCCGTGGACAGCCCCAGCATTTT
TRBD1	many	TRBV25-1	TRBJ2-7	CASWDDRGYEQYF	TGTGCCAGCTGGGATGACAGGGGCTACGAGCAGTACTTC
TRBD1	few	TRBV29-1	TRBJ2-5	CSVEWGQSRTQYF	TGCAGCGTTGAATGGGGACAGTCCAGGACCCAGTACTTC
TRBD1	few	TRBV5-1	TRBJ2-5	CASSATGYQETQYF	TGCGCCAGCAGCGCGACAGGGTACCAAGAGACCCAGTACTTC
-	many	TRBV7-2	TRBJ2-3	CASSLRGSTDTQYF	TGTGCCAGCAGCTTACGGGGCAGCACAGATACGCAGTATTTT
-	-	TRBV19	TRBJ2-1	CASSTSENNEQFF	TGTGCCAGTAGTACGTCAGAAAACAATGAGCAGTTCTTC
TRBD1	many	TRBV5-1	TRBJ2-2	CASSFVLDRGTGELFF	TGCGCCAGCAGCTTCGTCCTTGACAGGGGGACCGGGGAGCTGTTTTTT
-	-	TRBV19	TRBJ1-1	CATSSAGVREAFF	TGTGCCACCTCCTCCGCAGGGGTCCGGGAAGCTTTCTTT